This TCR beta chain was sequenced for a study of cytotoxic CD8 clonotypes in ibrutinib-treated CLL. As for the study in general: The study included under twelve relapsed/refractory and fewer than 16 treatment-naive patients; 17 had IGHV unmutated disease. With a range of 6 to 36, the median treatment time before response samples were taken was under 15 months. Study outcomes and limitations: Few clonotypes were public, and these shrank or held steady under treatment.

From cryopreserved PBMCs came about 2.1 micrograms of genomic DNA used for TCR beta libraries. In germline, CDR1 is SGHTA, CDR2 FQGNSA. The CDR3 extends over 15 amino acids. With 4 bases clipped from V and 4 bases from J, the junction kept 7 bases outside the gene matches. Concerning this clone: The target antigen is unknown.

Here immunoSEQ multiplex PCR was the method, and the copy in TCRdb shows in-frame clones only, minus some. The sample holds more than 200,000 clones, more than 65% seen once. The receptor's source is a human donor with chronic lymphocytic leukemia. The sequencing used PBMCs, collected after 12 months of ibrutinib treatment. This chain connects TRBV7-2 to TRBJ1-2; 9 bases align to TRBD1. CDR3 residues: CASSSDRGNSYGYTF. In DNA form, the CDR3 reads TGTGCCAGCAGCTCTGACAGGGGGAACAGCTATGGCTACACCTTC.